This T cell receptor (beta chain) is from a study of T cell clonotyping in hematopoietic cell transplantation. Findings of the study overall: Graft donor and pretransplant recipient Inverse Simpson Index values predicted broader posttransplant TCR diversity. Pathologically expanded recipient clonotypes increased progressively from day 30 to day 180 as diversity fell. Few recipient clonotypes overlapped donors; over 95% were de novo at given depth.

V shed 5 bases and J 3 bases; nucleotides not matched to a gene: 1. CDR1 is LGHNA and CDR2 is YNFKEQ in the germline V gene. The CDR3 is 13 residues long. Comment on this clone: No antigen is known for it.

The data were produced by immunoSEQ multiplex PCR, yet TCRdb's version contains in-frame clones alone and is incomplete. The sample gives 15,000 or so clones, around 85% of which show up once; approximately 4% is in the top ten. The chain recombines TRBV4-2 with TRBJ2-5; 9 nucleotides line up with TRBD2. The sequence was obtained from a woman in her forties in good health. Some clones in this sample may be carry-over from other donors' samples. Source material: peripheral blood mononuclear cells. The CDR3 here is CASSASGEETQYF. In nucleotides, the CDR3 is TGTGCCAGCAGCGCTAGCGGGGAAGAGACCCAGTACTTC.